This T cell receptor (beta chain) was sequenced during a study of cytomegalovirus exposure and HLA in healthy donors. Across the whole study: Early on, a data release was issued that held approximately 92 million unique TCRs from HLA-typed donors.

PCR involved 60 Vbeta and 13 Jbeta primers. TCRdb keeps only in-frame clones here, not all; method: immunoSEQ multiplex PCR. The repertoire has fewer than 100,000 clones, about three quarters of them found once; the top ten carry roughly 2.5%. Per the germline V gene, CDR1 is MNHEY and CDR2 is SMNVEV (reference sequence). Trimming removed 2 bases from V and 2 bases from J; junction bases left unmatched: 9. CDR3 size: 16 residues. Findings of the study overall: The authors later found TCR association rates varying by HLA locus, with DRB1 most and HLA-C fewest. HLA-A and HLA-B allele assignments for most subjects were reportedly predicted accurately using TCR beta sequences. In vitro, three CMV-associated chains proved specific for CMV antigens.

This clone was recorded only once. Its matching antigen is unknown. Sequencing used PBMCs. The sequence came from a male donor in good health and CMV-seropositive. V and J are TRBV27 and TRBJ2-7, with 7 bases identical to TRBD2. For the CDR3, the DNA is TGTGCCAGCAGTTTAGTAGGGGACTACCCGACCTACGAGCAGTACTTC. This codes for CASSLVGDYPTYEQYF.